This T cell receptor beta chain came from a study of T cell clusters in autoimmune cytopenias. Remarks on this clonotype: The antigen is unknown.

Overall study findings and caveats: No cluster-lack signature appeared between secondary cytopenia and chronic lymphocytic leukemia patients, apparently due to lymphoma masking. Exclusive TRB clusters were 2.5 to 3.5-fold more numerous in healthy donors than in active autoimmune hepatitis. TRB repertoire shifts in secondary cytopenia and chronic lymphocytic leukemia mostly reflected lymphoma, not autoimmunity.

The CDR3 contains 18 residues. Germline V gene sequence: CDR1 MNHEY, CDR2 SVGEGT. One tube held mixed TRB-A and TRB-B primer pools for touch-down PCR. TCRdb reanalyzed the multiplex PCR reads, giving one entry per CDR3 protein sequence and no DNA. The sample's table shows more than 2,500 distinct CDR3 sequences. About 39,000 genome equivalents of blood DNA were amplified for TRB. These sequences were also reported in another study, on T cell repertoires in aging, cancer and after chemotherapy. From that paper: Six age groups, ranging from 30 or younger to 70 or older, included the donors.

The J gene is TRBJ2-2, the V gene TRBV6-2 or TRBV6-3; TCRdb names TRBD2, which stays unverified in the absence of DNA. This receptor was identified in a human donor with an autoimmune cytopenia or autoimmune hepatitis (not recorded which). The sample comprised peripheral blood. CDR3 loop: CASSYSARAQIDTGELFF.